The sequence of this T cell receptor beta chain was determined in a study of shared clonotypes between healthy human individuals. General study results and limits: The study generally estimated greater richness for naive than memory subsets.

Repertoires were generated with immunoSEQ multiplex PCR, while TCRdb's copy carries only in-frame clones and drops some. The sample lists under 750,000 clones, 55% to 80% occurring once. The trim removed 0 bases at V and 2 bases at J, leaving 6 bases unmatched. Germline CDR1 reads MNHNY; CDR2 reads SVGAGI (reference sequence). CDR3 size: 16 residues. Remarks on this clone: Its antigen is undetermined.

The sequence derives from a woman aged 30 to 39 in good health. This rearrangement joins TRBV6-6 to TRBJ2-7; 8 bases are a match to TRBD2. Sequencing was done on a sample of memory CD4+ T cells sorted from blood. Subset meaning: CD45RA-negative fraction. The CDR3 bases are TGTGCCAGCAGTTACTCGTCGGCTAGCGGGCCCTACGAGCAGTACTTC. This sequence encodes CASSYSSASGPYEQYF.